The rows below give T cell receptor beta chains drawn from one sample of a study of T cell changes during pregnancy in multiple sclerosis. Sequencing was performed with immunoSEQ multiplex PCR; in TCRdb, only in-frame clones are kept and a portion is missing. The data show around 33,000 clones, 85% to 90% seen once. The sample here was CD8+ T cells from peripheral blood mononuclear cells, taken in the third trimester of pregnancy. These receptors came from a female donor with multiple sclerosis, enrolled in a pregnancy study. The CDR3 runs from the conserved cysteine through the conserved F or W. Each record gives: V gene, clone size, D gene, J gene, CDR3 protein, CDR3 DNA. D genes are given only for firm matches. Expanded clones are given a class, and other clones once, few, many or no size at all.

V: TRBV14
size: .
D: .
J: TRBJ2-1
CDR3: CASSLRAYNEQFF
DNA: TGTGCCAGCAGCCTCAGGGCCTACAATGAGCAGTTCTTC

V: TRBV6-5
size: .
D: TRBD1
J: TRBJ1-1
CDR3: CASSYATGEAFF
DNA: TGTGCCAGCAGTTATGCGACAGGGGAAGCTTTCTTT

V: TRBV10-3
size: .
D: TRBD2
J: TRBJ2-7
CDR3: CAISGWTSGGGYEQYF
DNA: TGTGCCATCAGTGGGTGGACTAGCGGGGGGGGTTACGAGCAGTACTTC

V: TRBV12-5
size: .
D: .
J: TRBJ2-7
CDR3: CASGFGDTEQYF
DNA: TGTGCTAGTGGTTTTGGAGATACCGAGCAGTACTTC

V: TRBV7-9
size: .
D: TRBD2
J: TRBJ2-3
CDR3: CASSPTGTSGGASTDTQYF
DNA: TGTGCCAGCAGCCCCACCGGGACTAGCGGGGGGGCTAGCACAGATACGCAGTATTTT

V: TRBV13
size: .
D: TRBD1
J: TRBJ1-2
CDR3: CASSYQGALYGYTF
DNA: TGTGCCAGCAGCTACCAGGGGGCCTTATATGGCTACACCTTC

V: TRBV29-1
size: .
D: TRBD1
J: TRBJ2-7
CDR3: CSVFGTENYEQYF
DNA: TGCAGCGTCTTCGGGACAGAAAACTACGAGCAGTACTTC

V: TRBV6-5
size: .
D: TRBD1
J: TRBJ2-7
CDR3: CASSYGQGADEQYF
DNA: TGTGCCAGCAGTTACGGGCAGGGGGCTGACGAGCAGTACTTC

V: TRBV29-1
size: .
D: TRBD1
J: TRBJ1-2
CDR3: CSVISTDRADYGYTF
DNA: TGCAGTGTAATATCAACGGACAGGGCGGACTATGGCTACACCTTT

V: TRBV5-5
size: .
D: .
J: TRBJ1-1
CDR3: CASSRGGTEAFF
DNA: TGTGCCAGCAGCAGGGGAGGAACTGAAGCTTTCTTT

V: TRBV5-1
size: .
D: .
J: TRBJ2-7
CDR3: CASSLGADYEQYF
DNA: TGCGCCAGCAGCTTGGGGGCTGATTACGAGCAGTACTTC

V: TRBV2
size: .
D: TRBD2
J: TRBJ2-5
CDR3: CASSVAGGIQETQYF
DNA: TGTGCCAGCAGCGTAGCGGGGGGAATTCAAGAGACCCAGTACTTC

V: TRBV6-1
size: .
D: .
J: TRBJ1-4
CDR3: CASISPQGLFF
DNA: TGTGCCAGCATATCTCCTCAGGGGCTGTTTTTT

V: TRBV4-1
size: .
D: TRBD2
J: TRBJ2-3
CDR3: CASSPGGLAEPSHTSTDTQYF
DNA: TGCGCCAGCAGCCCGGGCGGACTAGCGGAACCTTCACATACTAGCACAGATACGCAGTATTTT

V: TRBV25-1
size: .
D: TRBD1
J: TRBJ1-2
CDR3: CASSERGTAITNYGYTF
DNA: TGTGCCAGCAGTGAACGAGGGACAGCAATAACTAACTATGGCTACACCTTC

V: TRBV21-1
size: .
D: .
J: TRBJ1-2
CDR3: CASSKRLRDSYYGYTF
DNA: TGTGCCAGCAGCAAAAGACTCCGGGACAGCTACTATGGCTACACCTTC

V: TRBV6-5
size: .
D: TRBD1
J: TRBJ1-2
CDR3: CASSRQGQLLEGYTF
DNA: TGTGCCAGCAGTAGACAGGGACAGCTCTTAGAGGGCTACACCTTC

V: TRBV2
size: .
D: .
J: TRBJ1-3
CDR3: CASGTSKRGFSQGDTIYF
DNA: TGTGCCAGCGGCACCTCCAAGCGGGGCTTCTCCCAAGGGGACACCATATATTTT

V: TRBV6-6
size: .
D: TRBD1
J: TRBJ1-5
CDR3: CAVHSGTGVNQPQHF
DNA: TGTGCCGTCCACTCCGGGACAGGGGTCAATCAGCCCCAGCATTTT

V: TRBV4-2
size: .
D: TRBD1
J: TRBJ1-2
CDR3: CASSPRPGTGSEGYTF
DNA: TGTGCCAGCAGCCCCCGTCCCGGGACAGGGTCCGAGGGCTACACCTTC

V: TRBV5-6
size: .
D: TRBD1
J: TRBJ2-1
CDR3: CASSLAGTVLHNEQFF
DNA: TGTGCCAGCAGCCTTGCTGGGACAGTTCTCCACAATGAGCAGTTCTTC

V: TRBV19
size: .
D: TRBD1
J: TRBJ1-2
CDR3: CASSIEQGDYGYTF
DNA: TGTGCCAGTAGTATAGAACAGGGGGACTATGGCTACACCTTC

V: TRBV29-1
size: .
D: TRBD1
J: TRBJ2-5
CDR3: CSAGRGTGEGETQYF
DNA: TGCAGCGCTGGGAGGGGGACAGGGGAGGGAGAGACCCAGTACTTC

V: TRBV9
size: .
D: TRBD1
J: TRBJ2-1
CDR3: CASSVEGQGAREQFF
DNA: TGTGCCAGCAGCGTGGAGGGACAGGGGGCGCGGGAGCAGTTCTTC

V: TRBV6-5
size: .
D: .
J: TRBJ1-1
CDR3: CASRGPRNTEAFF
DNA: TGTGCCAGCAGGGGGCCGAGGAACACTGAAGCTTTCTTT

V: TRBV7-3
size: .
D: TRBD2
J: TRBJ2-3
CDR3: CASSLGGGSDTQYF
DNA: TGTGCCAGCAGCCTCGGCGGGGGGTCAGATACGCAGTATTTT

V: TRBV4-3
size: .
D: .
J: TRBJ1-6
CDR3: CASSQGGPNSPLHF
DNA: TGCGCCAGCAGCCAAGGAGGGCCCAATTCACCCCTCCACTTT

V: TRBV7-3
size: .
D: TRBD2
J: TRBJ2-3
CDR3: CASSLTDQPPYTSGASTDTQYF
DNA: TGTGCCAGCAGCTTAACGGACCAACCCCCCTATACTAGCGGGGCCTCCACAGATACGCAGTATTTT

V: TRBV6-6
size: once
D: TRBD1
J: TRBJ2-7
CDR3: CASSDSGTGYEQYF
DNA: TGTGCCAGCAGTGACTCCGGGACAGGCTACGAGCAGTACTTC

V: TRBV19
size: .
D: .
J: TRBJ2-7
CDR3: CASSMTDSYEQYF
DNA: TGTGCCAGTAGTATGACAGACTCCTACGAGCAGTACTTC

V: TRBV11-2
size: .
D: TRBD1
J: TRBJ1-2
CDR3: CASSLGKTGKYGYTF
DNA: TGTGCCAGCAGCTTAGGAAAGACAGGGAAGTATGGCTACACCTTC

V: TRBV6-4
size: .
D: .
J: TRBJ2-2
CDR3: CASRRYEGDTGELFF
DNA: TGTGCCAGCCGGCGTTACGAGGGGGACACCGGGGAGCTGTTTTTT

V: TRBV6-6
size: .
D: .
J: TRBJ1-5
CDR3: CASSYSDSPSNQPQHF
DNA: TGTGCCAGCAGTTACTCGGACAGCCCAAGCAATCAGCCCCAGCATTTT

V: TRBV30
size: .
D: .
J: TRBJ2-3
CDR3: CAWSASPDTQYF
DNA: TGTGCCTGGAGTGCATCCCCAGATACGCAGTATTTT

V: TRBV4-3
size: .
D: TRBD1
J: TRBJ2-7
CDR3: CASSQDGQGAYEQYF
DNA: TGCGCCAGCAGCCAAGACGGACAGGGGGCGTACGAGCAGTACTTC

V: TRBV12-2
size: .
D: .
J: TRBJ2-7
CDR3: CASLNGLAGLYEQYF
DNA: TGTGCAAGTCTCAATGGACTAGCGGGGTTATACGAGCAGTACTTC

V: TRBV19
size: .
D: .
J: TRBJ2-7
CDR3: CASSPGHRWVEQYF
DNA: TGTGCCAGTAGTCCGGGACACCGGTGGGTCGAGCAGTACTTC

V: TRBV5-6
size: .
D: .
J: TRBJ1-1
CDR3: CASRVGGAEAFF
DNA: TGTGCCAGCAGAGTTGGGGGGGCTGAAGCTTTCTTT

V: TRBV10-3
size: few
D: .
J: TRBJ1-1
CDR3: CAISGGLGTEAFF
DNA: TGTGCCATCAGTGGCGGGTTGGGCACTGAAGCTTTCTTT

V: TRBV7-9
size: .
D: .
J: TRBJ1-2
CDR3: CASSLGEEGYTF
DNA: TGTGCCAGCAGCTTAGGAGAGGAGGGCTACACCTTC

V: TRBV9
size: .
D: TRBD1
J: TRBJ1-2
CDR3: CASSVTGGLGYGYTF
DNA: TGTGCCAGCAGCGTTACAGGGGGACTCGGCTATGGCTACACCTTC

V: TRBV7-9
size: .
D: .
J: TRBJ1-5
CDR3: CASSDSHSNQPQHF
DNA: TGTGCCAGCAGCGACAGCCATAGCAATCAGCCCCAGCATTTT

V: TRBV4-3
size: .
D: .
J: TRBJ2-3
CDR3: CASSQDRRLHTQYF
DNA: TGCGCCAGCAGCCAAGATCGTCGACTGCACACGCAGTATTTT

V: TRBV6-5
size: medium-sized
D: .
J: TRBJ2-7
CDR3: CASSYTGYEQYF
DNA: TGTGCCAGCAGTTACACCGGGTACGAGCAGTACTTC

V: TRBV29-1
size: .
D: .
J: TRBJ1-1
CDR3: CSVEVGVGTEAFF
DNA: TGCAGCGTTGAAGTAGGGGTTGGCACTGAAGCTTTCTTT

V: TRBV6-4
size: .
D: TRBD2
J: TRBJ2-3
CDR3: CASSDSGGGVSDTQYF
DNA: TGTGCCAGCAGTGACTCTGGCGGGGGGGTCTCAGATACGCAGTATTTT

V: TRBV27
size: .
D: .
J: TRBJ2-7
CDR3: CASSTISGEQYF
DNA: TGTGCCAGCAGTACGATCAGCGGCGAGCAGTACTTC

V: TRBV6-6
size: few
D: TRBD1
J: TRBJ1-2
CDR3: CASSTRTGVGYTF
DNA: TGTGCCAGCAGCACAAGGACAGGGGTTGGCTACACCTTC

V: TRBV7-9
size: .
D: TRBD2
J: TRBJ2-2
CDR3: CASSPVGGYNTGELFF
DNA: TGTGCCAGCAGCCCCGTGGGAGGGTACAACACCGGGGAGCTGTTTTTT

V: TRBV10-3
size: .
D: .
J: TRBJ1-1
CDR3: CAINGRGQANEAFF
DNA: TGTGCCATCAATGGTCGCGGGCAGGCCAATGAAGCTTTCTTT

V: TRBV21-1
size: .
D: .
J: TRBJ2-7
CDR3: CASSPGDRTLYEQYF
DNA: TGTGCCAGCAGCCCGGGGGACAGGACTCTCTACGAGCAGTACTTC

V: TRBV11-2
size: .
D: TRBD2
J: TRBJ2-2
CDR3: CASSLAGRGARTTGELFF
DNA: TGTGCCAGCAGCTTAGCCGGGCGGGGGGCCCGAACCACCGGGGAGCTGTTTTTT

V: TRBV7-6
size: .
D: .
J: TRBJ1-2
CDR3: CASSPTASVNYGYTF
DNA: TGTGCCAGCAGCCCGACAGCCTCCGTTAACTATGGCTACACCTTC

V: TRBV15
size: .
D: .
J: TRBJ1-1
CDR3: CATSLRDTFTEAFF
DNA: TGTGCCACCAGCCTCAGGGACACCTTCACTGAAGCTTTCTTT